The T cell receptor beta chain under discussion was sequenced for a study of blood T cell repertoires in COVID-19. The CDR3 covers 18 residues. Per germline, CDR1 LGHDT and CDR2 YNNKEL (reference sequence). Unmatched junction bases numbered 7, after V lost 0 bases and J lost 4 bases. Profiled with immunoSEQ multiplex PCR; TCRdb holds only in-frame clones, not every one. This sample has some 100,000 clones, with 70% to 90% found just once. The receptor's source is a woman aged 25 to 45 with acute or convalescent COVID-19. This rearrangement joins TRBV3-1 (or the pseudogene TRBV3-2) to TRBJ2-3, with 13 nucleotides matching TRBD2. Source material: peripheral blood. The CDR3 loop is CASSQEGTSGDGPDTQYF. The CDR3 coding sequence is TGTGCCAGCAGCCAAGAAGGGACTAGCGGGGACGGGCCAGATACGCAGTATTTT.